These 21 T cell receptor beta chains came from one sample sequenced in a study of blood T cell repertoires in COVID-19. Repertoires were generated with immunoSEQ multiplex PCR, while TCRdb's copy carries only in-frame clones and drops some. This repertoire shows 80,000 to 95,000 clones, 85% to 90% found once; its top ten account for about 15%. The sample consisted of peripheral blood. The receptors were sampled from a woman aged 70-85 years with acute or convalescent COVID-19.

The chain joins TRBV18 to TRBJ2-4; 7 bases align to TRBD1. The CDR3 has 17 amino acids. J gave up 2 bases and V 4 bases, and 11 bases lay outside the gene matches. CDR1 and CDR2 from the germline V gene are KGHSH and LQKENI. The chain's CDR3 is CASSLVPGQTSKNIQYF. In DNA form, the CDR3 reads TGTGCCAGCTCACTTGTTCCGGGACAGACATCCAAAAACATTCAGTACTTC. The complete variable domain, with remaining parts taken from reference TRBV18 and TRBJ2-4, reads NAGVMQNPRHLVRRRGQEARLRCSPMKGHSHVYWYRQLPEEGLKFMVYLQKENIIDESGMPKERFSAEFPKEGPSILRIQQVVRGDSAAYFCASSLVPGQTSKNIQYFGAGTRLSVL.

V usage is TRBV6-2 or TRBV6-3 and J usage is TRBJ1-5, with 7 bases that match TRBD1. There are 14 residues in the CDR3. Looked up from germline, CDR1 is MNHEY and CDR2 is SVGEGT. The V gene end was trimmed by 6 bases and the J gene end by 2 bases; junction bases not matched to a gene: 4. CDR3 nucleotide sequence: TGTGCCAGCAGGCCTACAGGGGGCAATCAGCCCCAGCATTTT. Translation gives CASRPTGGNQPQHF.

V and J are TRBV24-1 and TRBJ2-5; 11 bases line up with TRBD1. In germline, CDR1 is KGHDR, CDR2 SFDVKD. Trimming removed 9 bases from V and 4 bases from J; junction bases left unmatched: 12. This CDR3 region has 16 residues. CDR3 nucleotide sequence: TGTGCCACCCCGGGGGGGACAGGGGGGATAGCAGAGACCCAGTACTTC. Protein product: CATPGGTGGIAETQYF.

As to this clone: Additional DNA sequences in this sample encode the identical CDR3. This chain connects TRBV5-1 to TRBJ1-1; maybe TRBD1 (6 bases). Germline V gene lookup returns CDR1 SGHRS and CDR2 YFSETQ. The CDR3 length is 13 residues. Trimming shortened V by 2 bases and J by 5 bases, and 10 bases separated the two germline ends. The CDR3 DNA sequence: TGCGCCAGCAGCTTAAGGGGGGGAACTGAAGCTTTCTTT. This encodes CASSLRGGTEAFF.

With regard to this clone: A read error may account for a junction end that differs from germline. CDR3 bases: TGTGCCAGCAGGGGCCGGGCGGGCGGAGACATCTTC. This translates into CASRGRAGGDIF. This chain connects TRBV6-5 to TRBJ2-1; tentative D call: TRBD2 (5 bases). Per the germline V gene, CDR1 is MNHEY and CDR2 is SVGAGI. This CDR3 is built from 12 residues.

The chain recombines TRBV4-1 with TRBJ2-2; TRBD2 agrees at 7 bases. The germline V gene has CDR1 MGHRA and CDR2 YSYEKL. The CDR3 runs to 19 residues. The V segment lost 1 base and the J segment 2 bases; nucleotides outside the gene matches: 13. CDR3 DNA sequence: TGCGCCAGCAGCCAAGCTTCGGGGGTGCGGGGGATCAACACCGGGGAGCTGTTTTTT. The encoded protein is CASSQASGVRGINTGELFF.

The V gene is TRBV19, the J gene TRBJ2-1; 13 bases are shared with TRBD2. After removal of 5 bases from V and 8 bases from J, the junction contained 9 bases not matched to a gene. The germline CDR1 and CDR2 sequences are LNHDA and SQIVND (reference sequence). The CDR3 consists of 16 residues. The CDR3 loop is CASSAPGLAGVYEQFF. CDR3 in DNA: TGTGCCAGTAGTGCCCCAGGACTAGCGGGGGTGTATGAGCAGTTCTTC.

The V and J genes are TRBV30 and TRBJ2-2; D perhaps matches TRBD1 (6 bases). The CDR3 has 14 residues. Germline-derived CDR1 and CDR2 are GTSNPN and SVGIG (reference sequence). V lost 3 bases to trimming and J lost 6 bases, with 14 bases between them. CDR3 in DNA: TGTGCCTGGAGGCCACAGGGTACGTCCGGGGAGCTGTTTTTT. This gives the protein CAWRPQGTSGELFF.

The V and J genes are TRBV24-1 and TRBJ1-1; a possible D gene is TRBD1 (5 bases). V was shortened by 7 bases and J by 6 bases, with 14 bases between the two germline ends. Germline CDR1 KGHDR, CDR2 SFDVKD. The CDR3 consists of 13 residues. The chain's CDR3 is CATSAPGEAEAFF. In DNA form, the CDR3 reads TGTGCCACCAGCGCCCCGGGGGAGGCTGAAGCTTTCTTT.

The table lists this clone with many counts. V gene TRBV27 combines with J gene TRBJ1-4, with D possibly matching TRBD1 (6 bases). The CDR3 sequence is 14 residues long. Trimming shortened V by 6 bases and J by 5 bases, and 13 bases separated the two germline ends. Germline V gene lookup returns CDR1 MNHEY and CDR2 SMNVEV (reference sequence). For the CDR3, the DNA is TGTGCCAGCAGCCACGACAGGAACAATGAAAAACTGTTTTTT. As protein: CASSHDRNNEKLFF.

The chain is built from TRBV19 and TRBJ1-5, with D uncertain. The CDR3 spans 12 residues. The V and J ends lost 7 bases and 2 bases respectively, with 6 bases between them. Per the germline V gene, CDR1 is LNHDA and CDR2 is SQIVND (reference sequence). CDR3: CASISGNQPQHF. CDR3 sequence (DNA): TGTGCCAGTATTTCGGGCAATCAGCCCCAGCATTTT.

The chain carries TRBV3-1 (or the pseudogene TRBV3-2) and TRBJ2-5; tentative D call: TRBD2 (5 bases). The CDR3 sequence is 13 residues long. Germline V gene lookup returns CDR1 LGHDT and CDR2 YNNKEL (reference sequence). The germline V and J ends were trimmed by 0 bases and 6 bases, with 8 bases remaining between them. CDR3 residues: CASSQDPSQTQYF. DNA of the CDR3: TGTGCCAGCAGCCAAGATCCTAGCCAGACCCAGTACTTC.

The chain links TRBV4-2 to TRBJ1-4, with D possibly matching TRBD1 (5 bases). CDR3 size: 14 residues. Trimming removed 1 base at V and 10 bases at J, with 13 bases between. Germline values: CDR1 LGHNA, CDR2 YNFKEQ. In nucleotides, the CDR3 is TGTGCCAGCAGCCAAGTGGGAGGGGACGGAAAACTGTTTTTT. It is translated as CASSQVGGDGKLFF.

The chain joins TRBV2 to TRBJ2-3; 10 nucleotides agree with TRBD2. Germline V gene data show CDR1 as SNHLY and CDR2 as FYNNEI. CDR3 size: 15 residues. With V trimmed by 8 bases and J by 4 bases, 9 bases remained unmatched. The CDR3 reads CASHRASGRADTQYF. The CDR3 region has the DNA TGTGCCAGCCATCGTGCTAGCGGGAGAGCAGATACGCAGTATTTT.

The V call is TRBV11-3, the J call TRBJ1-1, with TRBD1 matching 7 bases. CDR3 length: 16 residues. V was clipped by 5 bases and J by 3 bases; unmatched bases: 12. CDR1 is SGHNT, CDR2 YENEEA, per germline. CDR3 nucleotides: TGTGCCAGCAGCCCAGGGGGTAGGGGTATGTACACTGAAGCTTTCTTT. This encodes CASSPGGRGMYTEAFF.

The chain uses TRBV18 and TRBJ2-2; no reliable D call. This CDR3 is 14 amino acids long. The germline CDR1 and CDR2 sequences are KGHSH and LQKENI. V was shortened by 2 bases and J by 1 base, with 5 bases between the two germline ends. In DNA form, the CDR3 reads TGTGCCAGCTCACCAAAGCGGAACACCGGGGAGCTGTTTTTT. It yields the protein CASSPKRNTGELFF.

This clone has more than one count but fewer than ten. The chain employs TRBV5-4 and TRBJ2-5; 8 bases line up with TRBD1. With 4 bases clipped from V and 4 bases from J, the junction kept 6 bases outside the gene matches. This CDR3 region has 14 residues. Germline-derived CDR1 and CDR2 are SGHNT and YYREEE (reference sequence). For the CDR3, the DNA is TGTGCCAGCAGCCCATCAGGGGGCCGAGAGACCCAGTACTTC. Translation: CASSPSGGRETQYF.

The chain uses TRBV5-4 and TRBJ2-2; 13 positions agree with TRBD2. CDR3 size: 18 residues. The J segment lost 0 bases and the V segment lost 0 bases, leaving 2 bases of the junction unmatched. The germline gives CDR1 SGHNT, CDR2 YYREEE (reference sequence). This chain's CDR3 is CASSLGLAGGANTGELFF. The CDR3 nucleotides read TGTGCCAGCAGCTTGGGACTAGCGGGGGGCGCGAACACCGGGGAGCTGTTTTTT.

The chain's CDR3 is CSAAPPGGAFF. CDR3 in DNA: TGCAGTGCCGCACCCCCAGGGGGGGCTTTCTTT. This chain links TRBV20-1 with TRBJ1-1; TRBD1 aligns across 7 bases. V lost 6 bases, J lost 11 bases, and 9 bases stayed unmatched. This CDR3 comprises 11 residues. CDR1 is DFQATT and CDR2 is SNEGSKA in the germline V gene (reference sequence).

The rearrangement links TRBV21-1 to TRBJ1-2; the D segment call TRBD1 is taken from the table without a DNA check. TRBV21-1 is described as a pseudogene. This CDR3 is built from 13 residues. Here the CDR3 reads CASRGGQGDGYTF. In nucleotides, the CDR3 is TGTGCCAGCCGGGGGGGACAGGGAGATGGCTACACCTTC.

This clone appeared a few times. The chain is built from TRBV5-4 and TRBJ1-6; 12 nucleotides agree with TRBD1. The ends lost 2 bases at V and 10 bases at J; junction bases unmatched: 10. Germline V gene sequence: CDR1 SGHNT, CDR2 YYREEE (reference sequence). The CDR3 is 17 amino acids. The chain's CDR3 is CASSLWDRGQGGSPLHF. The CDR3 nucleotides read TGTGCCAGCAGCTTATGGGACAGGGGGCAAGGTGGATCACCCCTCCACTTT.